This is a list of T cell receptor beta chains from one sample in a study of T-cell reconstitution after alpha-beta-depleted transplantation in children. TCRdb re-called the PCR reads with MiXCR, one entry per CDR3 protein. The repertoire holds about 440,000 distinct CDR3 sequences, with around two fifths as singletons. The material was PBMCs, obtained before TCRalphabeta/CD19-depleted stem cell transplant. Source of these receptors: a girl aged 2-10 years with aplastic anemia, due to receive a stem cell transplant. CDR3s include the opening cysteine and the closing phenylalanine or tryptophan. D genes are given only for firm matches. The size of a clone is reported for some rows only, either as once, few or many, or as a class for expanded clones.

J,size,V,D,length,CDR3,DNA
TRBJ2-1,.,TRBV6-5,.,16,CASSYSKPTSYNEQFF,TGTGCCAGCAGTTACTCGAAGCCGACCTCCTACAATGAGCAGTTCTTC
TRBJ2-5,.,TRBV7-2,TRBD2,14,CASTPAGSQETQYF,TGTGCCAGCACCCCAGCGGGGTCTCAAGAGACCCAGTACTTC
TRBJ2-1,.,TRBV20-1,.,14,CSAKLPTGHNEQFF,TGCAGTGCTAAACTGCCGACAGGTCACAATGAGCAGTTCTTC
TRBJ2-7,.,TRBV27,TRBD1,14,CASSPVTGGPEQYF,TGTGCCAGCAGCCCGGTGACAGGGGGTCCCGAGCAGTACTTC
TRBJ2-7,.,TRBV7-2,.,14,CASSSPLSVHEQYF,TGTGCCAGCAGCTCCCCGTTGTCGGTCCACGAGCAGTACTTC
TRBJ1-2,few,TRBV7-2,.,14,CASSTRDGYYGYTF,TGTGCCAGCAGCACCCGGGACGGCTACTATGGCTACACCTTC
TRBJ2-7,.,TRBV20-1,.,13,CSASGTGTPEQYF,TGCAGTGCTAGTGGGACCGGGACACCCGAGCAGTACTTC
TRBJ2-3,few,TRBV20-1,TRBD2,13,CSASAGLADTQYF,TGCAGTGCTAGTGCGGGACTAGCTGATACGCAGTATTTT
TRBJ2-3,few,TRBV20-1,TRBD2,14,CSASGGAGTDTQYF,TGCAGTGCTAGCGGGGGGGCCGGTACAGATACGCAGTATTTT
TRBJ2-7,many,TRBV27,TRBD2,12,CASRRLAGEQYF,TGTGCCAGCAGAAGACTAGCGGGGGAGCAGTACTTC
TRBJ1-1,few,TRBV12-3/TRBV12-4,.,13,CASSLGSPLEAFF,TGTGCCAGCAGTTTAGGAAGCCCCCTTGAAGCTTTCTTT